A few counts support the clone carrying this T cell receptor beta chain. The antigen is unknown. This CDR3 spans 17 amino acids. CDR1 is SEHNR, CDR2 FQNEAQ, per germline (reference sequence). V shed 4 bases, J shed 5 bases, and the junction held 15 bases outside the gene matches. 60 Vbeta and 13 Jbeta primers were used in PCR. Authors' data handling: About 88 million unique TCR beta chains, about 11 million of them shared, were counted by a later analysis. Some clones are missing from TCRdb's copy, which holds only in-frame ones; the method was immunoSEQ multiplex PCR. That table is the source of V, J and clone size, and D and trimming were worked out from the DNA. The sample lists around 100,000 clones; 79% were seen once. The sample comes from a study of cytomegalovirus exposure and HLA in healthy donors. General observations from the study: In a later analysis, TCR beta V- and J-gene trimming showed a link to a missense DCLRE1C variant. It emerged from a later analysis that several of the most significant clusters appeared to be linked to common viral pathogens. Accurate predictions that matched the HLA-A and HLA-B alleles of most subjects were reportedly made from TCR beta sequences.

The chain combines TRBV7-9 with TRBJ2-7, with 9 bases identical to TRBD1. The clonotype was recovered from a woman between 35 and 50 years old in good health and CMV-seronegative. Sequencing input: PBMCs. CDR3 nucleotide sequence: TGTGCCAGCAGCTCTATTACGCCCGACAGGGGGGGCCACGAGCAGTACTTC. Protein: CASSSITPDRGGHEQYF.